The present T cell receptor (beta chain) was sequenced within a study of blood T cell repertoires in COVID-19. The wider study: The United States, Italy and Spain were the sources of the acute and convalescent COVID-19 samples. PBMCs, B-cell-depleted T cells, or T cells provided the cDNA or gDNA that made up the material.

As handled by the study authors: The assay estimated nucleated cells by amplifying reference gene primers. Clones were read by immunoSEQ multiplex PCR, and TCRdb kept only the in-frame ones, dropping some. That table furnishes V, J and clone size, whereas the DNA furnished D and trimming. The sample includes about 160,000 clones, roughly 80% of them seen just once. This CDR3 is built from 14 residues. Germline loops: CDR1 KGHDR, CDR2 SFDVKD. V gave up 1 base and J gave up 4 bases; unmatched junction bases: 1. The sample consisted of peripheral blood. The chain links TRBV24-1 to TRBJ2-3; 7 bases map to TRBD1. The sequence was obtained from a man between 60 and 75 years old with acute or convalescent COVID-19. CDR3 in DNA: TGTGCCACCAGTGATTTTCAGGGGGCAGATACGCAGTATTTT. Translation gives CATSDFQGADTQYF.